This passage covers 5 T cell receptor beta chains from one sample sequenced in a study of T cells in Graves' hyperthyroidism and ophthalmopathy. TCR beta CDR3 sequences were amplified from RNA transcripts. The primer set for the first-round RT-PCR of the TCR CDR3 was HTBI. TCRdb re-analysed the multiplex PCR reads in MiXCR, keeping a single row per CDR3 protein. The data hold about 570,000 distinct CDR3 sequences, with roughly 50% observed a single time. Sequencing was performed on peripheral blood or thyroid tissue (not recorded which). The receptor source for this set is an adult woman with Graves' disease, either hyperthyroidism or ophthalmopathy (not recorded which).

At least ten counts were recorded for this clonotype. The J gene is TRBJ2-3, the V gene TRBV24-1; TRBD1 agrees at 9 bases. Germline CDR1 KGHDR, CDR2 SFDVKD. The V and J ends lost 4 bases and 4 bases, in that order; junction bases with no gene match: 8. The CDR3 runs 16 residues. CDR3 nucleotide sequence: TGTGCCACCAGTGAGAAGGGACAGGGACGGGCAGATACGCAGTATTTT. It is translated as CATSEKGQGRADTQYF.

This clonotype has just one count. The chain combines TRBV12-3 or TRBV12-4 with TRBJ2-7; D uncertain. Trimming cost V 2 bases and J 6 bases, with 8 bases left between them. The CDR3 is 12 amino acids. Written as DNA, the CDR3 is TGTGCCAGCAGTTTATCGGCTGGCGAGCAGTACTTC. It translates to CASSLSAGEQYF.

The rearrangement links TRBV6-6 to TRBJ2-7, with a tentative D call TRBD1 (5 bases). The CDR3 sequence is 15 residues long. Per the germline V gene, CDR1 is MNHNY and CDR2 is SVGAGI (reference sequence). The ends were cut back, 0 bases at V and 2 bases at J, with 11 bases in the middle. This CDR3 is CASSYSTARTYEQYF. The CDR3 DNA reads TGTGCCAGCAGTTACTCGACAGCGAGGACCTACGAGCAGTACTTC.

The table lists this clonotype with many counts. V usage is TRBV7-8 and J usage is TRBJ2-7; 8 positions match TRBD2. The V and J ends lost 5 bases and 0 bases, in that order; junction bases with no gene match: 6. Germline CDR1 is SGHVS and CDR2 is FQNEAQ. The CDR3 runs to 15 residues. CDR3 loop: CASSRPSGRSYEQYF. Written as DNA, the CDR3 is TGTGCCAGCAGCCGGCCTAGCGGGCGCTCCTACGAGCAGTACTTC.

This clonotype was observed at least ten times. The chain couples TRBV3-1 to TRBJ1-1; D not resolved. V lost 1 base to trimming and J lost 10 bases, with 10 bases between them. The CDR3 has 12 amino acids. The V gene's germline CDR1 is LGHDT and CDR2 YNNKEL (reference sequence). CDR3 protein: CASSQGVRPAFF. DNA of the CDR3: TGTGCCAGCAGCCAAGGGGTGAGGCCAGCTTTCTTT.